In its sample, the clone carrying this T cell receptor beta chain was seen a few times. An end of the junction does not agree with germline; a read error may underlie this. The data are from a study of T-cell reconstitution after alpha-beta-depleted transplantation in children. The CDR3 is 14 residues long. Germline CDR1 is LGHDT and CDR2 is YNNKEL (reference sequence). Construction of the TCRbeta library involved unique molecular identifiers. TCRdb called the PCR reads again in MiXCR, with one record for every CDR3 protein. Here the sample spans around 370,000 distinct CDR3 sequences, about a tenth being singletons.

This receptor was obtained from a human donor who donated a stem cell graft to a child with acute lymphoblastic leukemia. The rearrangement joins TRBV3-1 to TRBJ2-1; D remains unclear. Specimen: PBMCs from the stem cell graft donor, collected from the stem cell graft. The CDR3 here is CASSQGVSNNEQFF. The CDR3 bases are TGTGCCAGCAGCCAAGGGGTCTCCAACAATGAGCAGTTCTTC.